These T cell receptor beta chains were read from a single sample in a study of blood T cell repertoires in COVID-19. Sequencing was performed with immunoSEQ multiplex PCR; in TCRdb, only in-frame clones are kept and a portion is missing. The table lists about 480,000 clones, around 90% of them singletons. The sample consisted of peripheral blood. These TCRs come from a woman between 45 and 65 years old with COVID-19, enrolled during active disease. CDR3s include the opening cysteine and the closing phenylalanine or tryptophan. Fields, in order: J gene, D gene, clone size, V gene, CDR3 DNA, CDR3 protein. D genes are given only for firm matches. Clone size is not always given. Where it is, it says once, few, many or a class for expanded clones.

J: TRBJ2-5
D: TRBD1
size: once
V: TRBV27
DNA: TGTGCCAGCAGTGCGACAGGGGGCCTCAGAGAGACCCAGTACTTC
CDR3: CASSATGGLRETQYF

J: TRBJ1-2
D: TRBD1
size: .
V: TRBV15
DNA: TGTGCCACCAGCGACTACAGGGGATTGAACTATGGCTACACCTTC
CDR3: CATSDYRGLNYGYTF

J: TRBJ1-2
D: .
size: .
V: TRBV5-4
DNA: TGTGCCAGCAGCTTGGTCGGAGCTAACTATGGCTACACCTTC
CDR3: CASSLVGANYGYTF

J: TRBJ2-7
D: .
size: .
V: TRBV18
DNA: TGTGCCAGCTCACCTACTCCCTCAACCTTCTACGAGCAGTACTTC
CDR3: CASSPTPSTFYEQYF

J: TRBJ1-2
D: .
size: .
V: TRBV19
DNA: TGTGCCAGTAGTTCTGGACTCCGTGGCTACACCTTC
CDR3: CASSSGLRGYTF

J: TRBJ2-5
D: .
size: .
V: TRBV6-5
DNA: TGTGCCAGCAGGGGCGCAGTGGGCTGGAAGACCCAGTACTTC
CDR3: CASRGAVGWKTQYF

J: TRBJ1-5
D: .
size: .
V: TRBV6-6
DNA: TGTGCCAGCAGTCGTCAGCGAAATCAGCCCCAGCATTTT
CDR3: CASSRQRNQPQHF

J: TRBJ1-1
D: .
size: .
V: TRBV5-4
DNA: TGTGCCAGCAGCTGGGAACAGGGTTGGGGCACTGAAGCTTTCTTT
CDR3: CASSWEQGWGTEAFF

J: TRBJ1-1
D: TRBD1
size: .
V: TRBV2
DNA: TGTGCCATCACGCGAGGGACAGGGATCATGAACACTGAAGCTTTCTTT
CDR3: CAITRGTGIMNTEAFF

J: TRBJ1-1
D: .
size: .
V: TRBV28
DNA: TGTGCCAGCAGTTTAGCTAACAGGGATAATGAAGCTTTCTTT
CDR3: CASSLANRDNEAFF

J: TRBJ1-2
D: .
size: .
V: TRBV19
DNA: TGTGCCAGTAGTATCCGGCAGGATCCTAACTATGGCTACACCTTC
CDR3: CASSIRQDPNYGYTF

J: TRBJ2-1
D: TRBD1
size: .
V: TRBV2
DNA: TGTGCCAGCACCCGGGACAGGGGCCATGAGCAGTTCTTC
CDR3: CASTRDRGHEQFF

J: TRBJ2-7
D: .
size: .
V: TRBV7-2
DNA: TGTGCCAGCAGCTTAGCGCCCTCTGTACTCTACGAGCAGTACTTC
CDR3: CASSLAPSVLYEQYF

J: TRBJ2-1
D: .
size: .
V: TRBV11-2
DNA: TGTGCCAGCAGCTTTGACAGCTCCTACAATGAGCAGTTCTTC
CDR3: CASSFDSSYNEQFF

J: TRBJ2-1
D: TRBD2
size: .
V: TRBV29-1
DNA: TGCAGCGCCGGGACTAGCGGGAACAATGAGCAGTTCTTC
CDR3: CSAGTSGNNEQFF

J: TRBJ1-5
D: .
size: few
V: TRBV15
DNA: TGTGCCACCAGCAGTCCCCGAAACTCAGGATTCAATCAGCCCCAGCATTTT
CDR3: CATSSPRNSGFNQPQHF

J: TRBJ1-3
D: TRBD1
size: .
V: TRBV6-1
DNA: TGTGCCAGCAGTGAAGCGGGGACAGGAGCTGGAAACACCATATATTTT
CDR3: CASSEAGTGAGNTIYF

J: TRBJ1-2
D: TRBD1
size: .
V: TRBV5-1
DNA: TGCGCCAGCAGCTCCTGGACAGGGGGTAATGGCTACACCTTC
CDR3: CASSSWTGGNGYTF

J: TRBJ1-1
D: .
size: .
V: TRBV2
DNA: TGTGCCAGCAGCGTGGAGGCAGGGAACACTGAAGCTTTCTTT
CDR3: CASSVEAGNTEAFF

J: TRBJ2-5
D: .
size: .
V: TRBV5-1
DNA: TGCGCCAGCAGCTTGGCCGAGGGCAGAGAGACCCAGTACTTC
CDR3: CASSLAEGRETQYF

J: TRBJ2-1
D: .
size: .
V: TRBV6-6
DNA: TGTGCCAGCTATAGTTCCTACAATGAGCAGTTCTTC
CDR3: CASYSSYNEQFF

J: TRBJ1-2
D: TRBD1
size: .
V: TRBV5-1
DNA: TGCGCCAGCAGCTTGGGGGACAGAACCTATGGTGGCTACACCTTC
CDR3: CASSLGDRTYGGYTF

J: TRBJ1-2
D: TRBD1
size: .
V: TRBV3-1/TRBV3-2
DNA: TGTGCCAGCAACCTACAGGGGGCAGATGGCTACACCTTC
CDR3: CASNLQGADGYTF

J: TRBJ1-5
D: .
size: few
V: TRBV5-5
DNA: TGTGCCAGCAGCTTAGTGGAGAATCAGCCCCAGCATTTT
CDR3: CASSLVENQPQHF

J: TRBJ2-5
D: TRBD1
size: once
V: TRBV30
DNA: TGTGCCTGGAGTCCGGGACAGGGGATTCAAGAGACCCAGTACTTC
CDR3: CAWSPGQGIQETQYF

J: TRBJ1-3
D: .
size: .
V: TRBV25-1
DNA: TGTGCTTCGAGGGAGAGCTCTGGAAACACCATATATTTT
CDR3: CASRESSGNTIYF

J: TRBJ1-2
D: .
size: .
V: TRBV25-1
DNA: TGTGCCAGCAGTGAATATACTCCCACTGGCTATGGCTACACCTTC
CDR3: CASSEYTPTGYGYTF

J: TRBJ1-1
D: .
size: .
V: TRBV30
DNA: TGTGCCGGGGGACTTTCGAACACTGAAGCTTTCTTT
CDR3: CAGGLSNTEAFF

J: TRBJ2-6
D: .
size: .
V: TRBV19
DNA: TGTGCCAGTAGTATTCAGGGCTCTGGGGCCAACGTCCTGACTTTC
CDR3: CASSIQGSGANVLTF

J: TRBJ2-2
D: TRBD2
size: .
V: TRBV20-1
DNA: TGCAGTGCTAGTCCCACGGGGGGGGGAGCCGGGGAGCTGTTTTTT
CDR3: CSASPTGGGAGELFF

J: TRBJ1-4
D: TRBD1
size: .
V: TRBV3-1/TRBV3-2
DNA: TGTGCCAGCAGCCAAGACGCCACCCCCGGGACAGATGAAAAACTGTTTTTT
CDR3: CASSQDATPGTDEKLFF

J: TRBJ1-2
D: TRBD1
size: .
V: TRBV25-1
DNA: TGTGCCAGCAGGGGGGACAGTTGGGACTATGGCTACACCTTC
CDR3: CASRGDSWDYGYTF

J: TRBJ1-5
D: .
size: .
V: TRBV30
DNA: TGTGCCTGGACGACAACTGATGGTCAGCCCCAGCATTTT
CDR3: CAWTTTDGQPQHF

J: TRBJ1-1
D: TRBD1
size: .
V: TRBV6-5
DNA: TGTGCCAGCAGTCGGGGGACAGGGAACACTGAAGCTTTCTTT
CDR3: CASSRGTGNTEAFF

J: TRBJ1-1
D: .
size: .
V: TRBV11-3
DNA: TGTGCCAGCAGCGTCGAGGGGAACACTGAAGCTTTCTTT
CDR3: CASSVEGNTEAFF

J: TRBJ2-1
D: TRBD2
size: .
V: TRBV15
DNA: TGTGCCACCAGCAGAGGGGAGGGTCGGGATGAGCAGTTCTTC
CDR3: CATSRGEGRDEQFF

J: TRBJ1-4
D: TRBD1
size: few
V: TRBV27
DNA: TGTGCCAGCACACGACAGGGGGCTGAAAAACTGTTTTTT
CDR3: CASTRQGAEKLFF

J: TRBJ1-2
D: .
size: .
V: TRBV19
DNA: TGTGCCAGTAGTATAGCGCAGGTACCTAACTATGGCTACACCTTC
CDR3: CASSIAQVPNYGYTF

J: TRBJ1-2
D: .
size: .
V: TRBV9
DNA: TGTGCCAGCAGGACAGGCCGTGGCTACACCTTC
CDR3: CASRTGRGYTF